This T cell receptor (beta chain) was retrieved from a study of a mutant IDH1 vaccine in newly diagnosed glioma. Study-level findings and limits: Apparently unrelated to pseudoprogression were changes in the top peripheral T cell clonotypes.

About this clone itself: What it recognizes is unknown.

Time point specified: week 23, last vaccination. The study gave 300 ug of mutant IDH1 20-mer peptide per vaccine dose, with topical imiquimod. Sequenced by immunoSEQ multiplex PCR; TCRdb stores in-frame clones only, minus some. The sample has 35,000 to 50,000 clones; 65% to 85% are singletons. The receptor comes from a young woman with glioma. Some clones in this sample may be carry-over from other donors' samples. This specimen was PBMCs, taken from a glioma patient whose treatment included an IDH1 peptide vaccine.

CDR3 loop: CASSRTGAVTGELFF. For the CDR3, the DNA is TGTGCCAGCAGCCGGACAGGGGCGGTTACCGGGGAGCTGTTTTTT. The rearrangement joins TRBV7-6 to TRBJ2-2; 9 bases match TRBD1. The CDR3 length is 15 residues. V trimming: 5 bases; J trimming: 5 bases; junction bases outside the gene matches: 6. Germline-derived CDR1 and CDR2 are SGHVS and FNYEAQ. Filled out from reference TRBV7-6 and TRBJ2-2, the complete variable domain reads GAGVSQSPRYKVTKRGQDVALRCDPISGHVSLYWYRQALGQGPEFLTYFNYEAQQDKSGLPNDRFSAERPEGSISTLTIQRTEQRDSAMYRCASSRTGAVTGELFFGEGSRLTVL.